These T cell receptor beta chains were read from a single sample in a study of shared clonotypes between healthy human individuals. The data were produced by immunoSEQ multiplex PCR, yet TCRdb's version contains in-frame clones alone and is incomplete. In the table there are some 550,000 clones, 97% of which are singletons. Material for sequencing was naive CD4+ T cells sorted from blood. Source of these receptors: a woman aged 25 to 45 in good health. Each CDR3 is given with its conserved first and last residue. Fields, in order: clone size, D gene, J gene, V gene, CDR3 protein, CDR3 DNA. The D gene is left open where the match is weak. Only part of the rows carry a size: once, few, many, or a class if the clone is expanded.

. | TRBD2 | TRBJ2-1 | TRBV28 | CASSRHPVAGGTDEQFF | TGTGCCAGCAGTCGGCACCCAGTAGCGGGAGGTACGGATGAGCAGTTCTTC
. | . | TRBJ1-5 | TRBV28 | CASSLGTGLRPQHF | TGTGCCAGCAGTTTAGGTACGGGGTTAAGGCCCCAGCATTTT
. | . | TRBJ2-7 | TRBV5-1 | CASSLETYFPYEQYF | TGCGCCAGCAGCTTGGAAACCTACTTCCCCTACGAGCAGTACTTC
. | . | TRBJ1-2 | TRBV28 | CASSLGKGNYGYTF | TGTGCCAGCAGTTTAGGGAAGGGAAACTATGGCTACACCTTC
. | . | TRBJ1-5 | TRBV7-9 | CASSSLSLEQPQHF | TGTGCCAGCAGTAGCCTGTCCCTCGAACAGCCCCAGCATTTT
. | TRBD1 | TRBJ1-5 | TRBV19 | CASMEDRARNQPQHF | TGTGCCAGTATGGAGGACAGGGCCCGCAATCAGCCCCAGCATTTT
. | . | TRBJ2-6 | TRBV5-1 | CASSLAGSGANVLTF | TGCGCCAGCAGCTTGGCAGGCTCTGGGGCCAACGTCCTGACTTTC
once | . | TRBJ2-7 | TRBV7-9 | CASSLSGPYEQYF | TGTGCCAGCAGCTTAAGCGGACCCTACGAGCAGTACTTC
. | TRBD2 | TRBJ2-3 | TRBV27 | CASSSGAGRWEGQYF | TGTGCCAGCAGTTCAGGAGCGGGAAGGTGGGAGGGGCAGTATTTT
. | . | TRBJ2-1 | TRBV2 | CASSLQGHNEQFF | TGTGCCAGCAGCCTACAGGGACACAATGAGCAGTTCTTC
. | . | TRBJ2-1 | TRBV2 | CASSEGGLRGYEQFF | TGTGCCAGCAGTGAAGGGGGACTGCGAGGTTATGAGCAGTTCTTC
. | TRBD2 | TRBJ2-3 | TRBV5-1 | CASSPGLASTDTQYF | TGCGCCAGCAGCCCGGGACTAGCTAGCACAGATACGCAGTATTTT
. | TRBD2 | TRBJ2-1 | TRBV14 | CASSQLAATYNEQFF | TGTGCCAGCAGCCAACTAGCGGCTACCTACAATGAGCAGTTCTTC
. | . | TRBJ2-1 | TRBV6-1 | CASSESVGVPYNEQFF | TGTGCCAGCAGTGAATCTGTGGGAGTACCCTACAATGAGCAGTTCTTC
. | TRBD1 | TRBJ1-2 | TRBV6-1 | CASSGANRGLYYGYTF | TGTGCCAGCAGTGGAGCGAACAGGGGGCTGTACTATGGCTACACCTTC
. | . | TRBJ2-7 | TRBV5-1 | CASSLKAGSSYEQYF | TGCGCCAGCAGCTTGAAGGCAGGGTCCTCCTACGAGCAGTACTTC
. | TRBD1 | TRBJ1-4 | TRBV5-8 | CASSRGQPLNEKLFF | TGTGCCAGCAGTCGGGGACAGCCGTTAAATGAAAAACTGTTTTTT
. | TRBD1 | TRBJ2-7 | TRBV2 | CASRLKTGTGQYEQYF | TGTGCCAGCAGACTAAAAACCGGGACAGGGCAATACGAGCAGTACTTC
. | TRBD1 | TRBJ2-7 | TRBV30 | CAWSVQGQGPYEQYF | TGTGCCTGGAGTGTACAGGGGCAGGGACCCTACGAGCAGTACTTC
once | TRBD2 | TRBJ2-7 | TRBV28 | CASSLSREGSYEQYF | TGTGCCAGCAGTTTATCGCGGGAGGGGTCCTACGAGCAGTACTTC
. | TRBD2 | TRBJ2-5 | TRBV5-5 | CASSLVLAGAGETQYF | TGTGCCAGCAGCTTGGTCTTAGCGGGGGCGGGAGAGACCCAGTACTTC
. | . | TRBJ1-1 | TRBV28 | CASSLTGISLNTEAFF | TGTGCCAGCAGTTTAACAGGTATTTCCCTGAACACTGAAGCTTTCTTT
. | TRBD1 | TRBJ1-2 | TRBV28 | CASSPPGQAIGLHGYTF | TGTGCCAGCAGTCCCCCGGGACAGGCAATAGGGTTACATGGCTACACCTTC
. | . | TRBJ1-1 | TRBV2 | CASSEARQVNTEAFF | TGTGCCAGCAGTGAAGCCAGACAGGTAAACACTGAAGCTTTCTTT
. | . | TRBJ1-1 | TRBV6-6 | CASYVRHTEAFF | TGTGCCAGCTACGTTCGGCACACTGAAGCTTTCTTT
. | TRBD1 | TRBJ2-7 | TRBV10-3 | CATQQSGGQGSHEQYF | TGTGCCACCCAACAGAGCGGGGGACAGGGGTCCCACGAGCAGTACTTC
. | . | TRBJ1-5 | TRBV6-1 | CASSNQGNQPQHF | TGTGCCAGCAGTAATCAGGGAAATCAGCCCCAGCATTTT
. | TRBD1 | TRBJ2-2 | TRBV18 | CASSPQAGTGLVGELFF | TGTGCCAGCTCACCTCAAGCCGGGACAGGGCTGGTCGGGGAGCTGTTTTTT
. | TRBD1 | TRBJ2-1 | TRBV6-1 | CASRKGGQADSYNEQFF | TGTGCCAGCCGTAAAGGGGGACAGGCCGACTCCTACAATGAGCAGTTCTTC
. | . | TRBJ1-2 | TRBV27 | CATASGPNGYTF | TGTGCCACCGCCTCCGGCCCTAATGGCTACACCTTC
. | . | TRBJ2-7 | TRBV7-2 | CASSLVGGFEHEQYF | TGTGCCAGCAGCTTAGTAGGGGGGTTCGAGCACGAGCAGTACTTC
. | TRBD1 | TRBJ1-5 | TRBV19 | CASSIGAGGSLDQPQHF | TGTGCCAGTAGTATAGGGGCAGGGGGCTCCCTTGATCAGCCCCAGCATTTT
. | TRBD2 | TRBJ2-1 | TRBV4-1 | CASSQGLADYNEQFF | TGCGCCAGCAGCCAAGGACTAGCGGATTACAATGAGCAGTTCTTC
. | TRBD2 | TRBJ2-3 | TRBV4-2 | CASSQDLAGSTDTQYF | TGTGCCAGCAGCCAAGATCTAGCGGGCAGCACAGATACGCAGTATTTT
once | TRBD1 | TRBJ2-7 | TRBV5-1 | CASSLVETGVYEQYF | TGCGCCAGCAGCTTGGTGGAGACAGGGGTCTACGAGCAGTACTTC
. | . | TRBJ2-7 | TRBV6-1 | CASSLDTGGEGEQYF | TGTGCCAGCAGCCTGGACACAGGGGGGGAGGGCGAGCAGTACTTC
. | . | TRBJ2-7 | TRBV6-9 | CASTRVYEQYF | TGTGCCAGCACCAGGGTATACGAGCAGTACTTC
. | . | TRBJ2-7 | TRBV19 | CASSSAGSFAAYEQYF | TGTGCCAGTAGTAGCGCCGGGAGCTTCGCCGCCTACGAGCAGTACTTC
. | . | TRBJ2-5 | TRBV2 | CASNGEETQYF | TGTGCCAGCAATGGGGAAGAGACCCAGTACTTC
. | . | TRBJ1-5 | TRBV28 | CASSSRTVSNQPQHF | TGTGCCAGCAGTTCCAGGACAGTTAGCAATCAGCCCCAGCATTTT
. | . | TRBJ1-1 | TRBV4-1 | CASTPKGIATEAFF | TGCGCCAGCACCCCCAAGGGGATCGCGACTGAAGCTTTCTTT
. | . | TRBJ2-1 | TRBV2 | CASRGLGANEQFF | TGTGCCAGCAGGGGACTGGGGGCCAATGAGCAGTTCTTC
. | TRBD1 | TRBJ1-1 | TRBV4-1 | CASSQVGTANTEAFF | TGCGCCAGCAGCCAAGTCGGGACAGCGAACACTGAAGCTTTCTTT
. | . | TRBJ2-1 | TRBV29-1 | CSVRQTLTPYNEQFF | TGCAGCGTTAGACAGACGCTCACGCCCTACAATGAGCAGTTCTTC
. | . | TRBJ2-3 | TRBV5-1 | CASSLGGKKTDTQYF | TGCGCCAGCAGCTTAGGGGGGAAAAAGACAGATACGCAGTATTTT
. | TRBD2 | TRBJ2-7 | TRBV7-9 | CASSLVPNRLAGGAYEQYF | TGTGCCAGCAGCTTAGTACCCAACCGACTAGCGGGAGGTGCCTACGAGCAGTACTTC
once | TRBD1 | TRBJ2-2 | TRBV7-9 | CASSLTGDTGELFF | TGTGCCAGCAGCTTGACAGGGGACACCGGGGAGCTGTTTTTT
. | . | TRBJ2-7 | TRBV7-9 | CASSLGLPSYEQYF | TGTGCCAGCAGCTTAGGACTTCCCTCCTACGAGCAGTACTTC
. | . | TRBJ2-1 | TRBV27 | CASRDEQFF | TGTGCCAGCCGCGATGAGCAGTTCTTC
. | . | TRBJ1-2 | TRBV25-1 | CASSESGSGGYTF | TGTGCCAGCAGTGAATCCGGCTCGGGGGGCTACACCTTC
. | . | TRBJ2-1 | TRBV18 | CASSPVGAGNEQFF | TGTGCCAGCTCACCAGTGGGGGCGGGCAATGAGCAGTTCTTC
once | TRBD2 | TRBJ2-1 | TRBV14 | CASSITSGSSYNEQFF | TGTGCCAGCAGCATCACTAGCGGAAGCTCCTACAATGAGCAGTTCTTC
. | TRBD2 | TRBJ2-7 | TRBV7-8 | CASSLGHLRSGRYYEQYF | TGTGCCAGCAGCTTAGGCCATTTAAGGAGCGGGAGGTACTACGAGCAGTACTTC
. | TRBD1 | TRBJ2-7 | TRBV7-9 | CASTEVGQAYEQYF | TGTGCCAGCACCGAAGTCGGACAGGCCTACGAGCAGTACTTC
. | . | TRBJ2-7 | TRBV27 | CASQFRDNSYEQYF | TGTGCCAGCCAATTCCGGGACAACTCCTACGAGCAGTACTTC